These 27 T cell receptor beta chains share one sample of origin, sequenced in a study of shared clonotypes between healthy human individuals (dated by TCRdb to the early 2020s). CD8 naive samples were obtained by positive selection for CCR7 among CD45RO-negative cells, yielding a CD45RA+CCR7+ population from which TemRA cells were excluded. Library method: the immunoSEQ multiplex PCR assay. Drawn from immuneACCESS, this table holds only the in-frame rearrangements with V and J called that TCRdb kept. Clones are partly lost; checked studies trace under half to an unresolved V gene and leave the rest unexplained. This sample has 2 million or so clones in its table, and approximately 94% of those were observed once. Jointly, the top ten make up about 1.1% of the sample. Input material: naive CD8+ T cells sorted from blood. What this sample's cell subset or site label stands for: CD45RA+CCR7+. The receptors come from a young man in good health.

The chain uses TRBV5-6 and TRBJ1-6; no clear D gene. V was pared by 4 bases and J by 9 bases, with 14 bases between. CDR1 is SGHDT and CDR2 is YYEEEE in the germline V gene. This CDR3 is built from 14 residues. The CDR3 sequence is CASSLGSGVSPLHF. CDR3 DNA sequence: TGTGCCAGCAGCCTAGGGAGTGGGGTTTCACCCCTCCACTTT.

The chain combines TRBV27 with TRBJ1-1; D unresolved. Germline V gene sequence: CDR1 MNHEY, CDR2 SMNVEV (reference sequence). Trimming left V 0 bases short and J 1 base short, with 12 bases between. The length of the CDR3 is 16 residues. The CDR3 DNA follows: TGTGCCAGCAGTTTATCTGCGGGCGGTGGGAACACTGAAGCTTTCTTT. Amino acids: CASSLSAGGGNTEAFF.

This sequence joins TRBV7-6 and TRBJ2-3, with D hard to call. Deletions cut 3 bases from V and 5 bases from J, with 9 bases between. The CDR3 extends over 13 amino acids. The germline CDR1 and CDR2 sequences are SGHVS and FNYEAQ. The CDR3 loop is CASSFLPGDTQYF. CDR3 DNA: TGTGCCAGCAGCTTCCTACCCGGAGATACGCAGTATTTT.

CDR3 sequence (DNA): TGTGCCAGCAGCTTATACTTAGGGACAGGGGGCCTCACAGATACGCAGTATTTT. It encodes CASSLYLGTGGLTDTQYF. The chain is built from TRBV5-6 and TRBJ2-3; 12 positions match TRBD1. J was trimmed by 2 bases and V by 2 bases; bases with no gene match: 9. The CDR3 consists of 18 residues. Germline CDR1 SGHDT, CDR2 YYEEEE.

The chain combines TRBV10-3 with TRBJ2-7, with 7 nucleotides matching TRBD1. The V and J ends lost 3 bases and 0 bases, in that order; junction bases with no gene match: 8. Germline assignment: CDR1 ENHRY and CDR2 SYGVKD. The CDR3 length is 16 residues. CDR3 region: CAISESEGAHSYEQYF. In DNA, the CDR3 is TGTGCCATCAGTGAATCCGAGGGGGCCCACTCCTACGAGCAGTACTTC.

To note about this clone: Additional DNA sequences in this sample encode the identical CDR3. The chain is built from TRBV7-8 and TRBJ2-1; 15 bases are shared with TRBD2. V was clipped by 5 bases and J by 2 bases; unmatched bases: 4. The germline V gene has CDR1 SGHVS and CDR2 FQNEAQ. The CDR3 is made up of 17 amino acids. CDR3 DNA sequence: TGTGCCAGCAGCCCAGGACTAGCGGGGGGGCCCTACAATGAGCAGTTCTTC. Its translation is CASSPGLAGGPYNEQFF.

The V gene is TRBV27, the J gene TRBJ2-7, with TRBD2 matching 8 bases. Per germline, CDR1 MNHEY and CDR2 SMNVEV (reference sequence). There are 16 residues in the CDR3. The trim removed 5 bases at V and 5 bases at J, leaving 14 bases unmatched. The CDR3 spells CASSPLTPAGEHEQYF. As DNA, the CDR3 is TGTGCCAGCAGTCCCCTCACTCCAGCGGGAGAGCACGAGCAGTACTTC.

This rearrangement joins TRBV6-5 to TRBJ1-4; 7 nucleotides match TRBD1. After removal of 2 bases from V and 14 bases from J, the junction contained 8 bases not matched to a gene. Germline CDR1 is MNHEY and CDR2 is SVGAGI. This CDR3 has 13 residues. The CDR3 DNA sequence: TGTGCCAGCAGTTACGACAGGGAGGGTCTGCTGTTTTTT. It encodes CASSYDREGLLFF.

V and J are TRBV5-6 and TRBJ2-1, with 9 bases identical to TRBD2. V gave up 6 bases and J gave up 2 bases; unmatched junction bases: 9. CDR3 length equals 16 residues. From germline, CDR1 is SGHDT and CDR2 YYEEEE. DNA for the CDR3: TGTGCCAGCAACTCACGCGGGACTAGCCCCTACAATGAGCAGTTCTTC. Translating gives CASNSRGTSPYNEQFF.

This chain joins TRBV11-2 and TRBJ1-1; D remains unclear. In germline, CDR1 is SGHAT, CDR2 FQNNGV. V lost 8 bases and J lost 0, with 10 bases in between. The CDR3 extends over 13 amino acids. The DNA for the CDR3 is TGTGCCAGCGCCTTACGCCTGAACACTGAAGCTTTCTTT. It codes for CASALRLNTEAFF.

CDR3 nucleotides: TGTGCCTCCATCCTGTATTCGAACACTGAAGCTTTCTTT. It encodes CASILYSNTEAFF. The J gene is TRBJ1-1, the V gene TRBV30; D gene uncertain. Germline V gene data show CDR1 as GTSNPN and CDR2 as SVGIG (reference sequence). The CDR3 contains 13 residues. V lost 7 bases and J 1 base, leaving 13 bases between the germline ends.

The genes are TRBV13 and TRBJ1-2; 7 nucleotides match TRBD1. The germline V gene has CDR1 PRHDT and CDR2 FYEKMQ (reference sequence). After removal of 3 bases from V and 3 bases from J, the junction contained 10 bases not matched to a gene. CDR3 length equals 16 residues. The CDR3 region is CASSLGHRGSHYGYTF. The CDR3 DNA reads TGTGCCAGCAGCTTGGGACACAGGGGCAGTCACTATGGCTACACCTTC.

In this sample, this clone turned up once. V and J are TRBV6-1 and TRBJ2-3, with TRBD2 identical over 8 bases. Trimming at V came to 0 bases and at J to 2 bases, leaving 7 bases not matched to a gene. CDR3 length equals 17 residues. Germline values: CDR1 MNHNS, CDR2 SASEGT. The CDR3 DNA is TGTGCCAGCAGTGAAGCGTTTGGCGGGAGGCTCACAGATACGCAGTATTTT. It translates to CASSEAFGGRLTDTQYF.

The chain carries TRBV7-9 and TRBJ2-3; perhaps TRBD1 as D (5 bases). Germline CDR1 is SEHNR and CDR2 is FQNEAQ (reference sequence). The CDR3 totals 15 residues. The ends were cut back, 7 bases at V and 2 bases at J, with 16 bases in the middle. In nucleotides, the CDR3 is TGTGCCAGCACCGAGACAGAACCCCTCACAGATACGCAGTATTTT. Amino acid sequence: CASTETEPLTDTQYF.

The CDR3 DNA follows: TGTGCCAGCAGCGTAACTGGGCAGGGGGGCTACGAGCAGTACTTC. It translates to CASSVTGQGGYEQYF. The chain links TRBV9 to TRBJ2-7; D may be TRBD1 (7 bases). Between the trimmed V and J ends, which lost 1 base and 3 bases, there was a span of 14 bases. CDR3 length equals 15 residues. Per the germline V gene, CDR1 is SGDLS and CDR2 is YYNGEE.

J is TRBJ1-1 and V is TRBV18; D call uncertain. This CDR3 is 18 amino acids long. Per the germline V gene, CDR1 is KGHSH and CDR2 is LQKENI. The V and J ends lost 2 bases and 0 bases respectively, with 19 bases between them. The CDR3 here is CASSPSRGPLSLNTEAFF. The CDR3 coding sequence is TGTGCCAGCTCACCATCCAGAGGGCCCCTGAGCCTGAACACTGAAGCTTTCTTT.

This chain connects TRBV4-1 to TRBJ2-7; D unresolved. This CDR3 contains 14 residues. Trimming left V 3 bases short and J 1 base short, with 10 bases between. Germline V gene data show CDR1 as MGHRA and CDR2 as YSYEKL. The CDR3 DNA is TGCGCCAGCAGCCACGTCGGGCCGTCCTACGAGCAGTACTTC. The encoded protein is CASSHVGPSYEQYF.

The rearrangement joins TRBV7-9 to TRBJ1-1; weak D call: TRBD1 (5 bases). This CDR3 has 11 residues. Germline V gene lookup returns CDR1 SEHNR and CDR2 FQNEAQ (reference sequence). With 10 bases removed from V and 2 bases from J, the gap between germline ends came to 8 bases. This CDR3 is CATGPNTEAFF. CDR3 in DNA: TGTGCCACGGGACCCAACACTGAAGCTTTCTTT. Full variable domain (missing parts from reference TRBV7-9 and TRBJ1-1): DTGVSQNPRHKITKRGQNVTFRCDPISEHNRLYWYRQTLGQGPEFLTYFQNEAQLEKSRLLSDRFSAERPKGSFSTLEIQRTEQGDSAMYLCATGPNTEAFFGQGTRLTVV.

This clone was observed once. CDR3 loop: CASSPDITEAFF. The DNA for the CDR3 is TGTGCCAGCAGCCCTGACATCACTGAAGCTTTCTTT. The chain links TRBV16 to TRBJ1-1; D gene ambiguous. CDR1 is KGHSY, CDR2 FQNENV, per germline. This CDR3 comprises 12 residues. The V end lost 4 bases, the J end lost 4 bases, and 7 bases lay between the germline ends.

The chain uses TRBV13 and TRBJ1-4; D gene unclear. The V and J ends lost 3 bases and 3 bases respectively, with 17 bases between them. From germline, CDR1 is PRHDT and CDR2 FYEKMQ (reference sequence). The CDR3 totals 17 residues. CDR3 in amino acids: CASSLTITQEANEKLFF. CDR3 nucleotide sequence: TGTGCCAGCAGCTTGACTATTACCCAGGAAGCTAATGAAAAACTGTTTTTT.

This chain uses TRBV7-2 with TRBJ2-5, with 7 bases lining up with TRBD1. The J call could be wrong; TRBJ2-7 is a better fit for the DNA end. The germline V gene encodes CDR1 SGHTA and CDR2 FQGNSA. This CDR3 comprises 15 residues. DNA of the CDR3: TGTGCCAGCAGCCCCGACACAGGGGTCCCCTACGAGCAGTACTTC. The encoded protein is CASSPDTGVPYEQYF.

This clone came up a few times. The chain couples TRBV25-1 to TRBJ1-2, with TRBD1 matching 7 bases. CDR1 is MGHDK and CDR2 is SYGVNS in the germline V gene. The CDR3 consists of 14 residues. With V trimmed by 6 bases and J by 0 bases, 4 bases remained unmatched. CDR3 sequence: CASRDRAANYGYTF. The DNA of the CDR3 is TGTGCCAGCAGAGACAGGGCGGCTAACTATGGCTACACCTTC.

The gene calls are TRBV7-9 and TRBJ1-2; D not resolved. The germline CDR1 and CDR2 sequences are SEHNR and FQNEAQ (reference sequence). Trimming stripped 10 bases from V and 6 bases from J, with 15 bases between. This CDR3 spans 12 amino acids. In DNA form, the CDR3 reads TGTGCCATCGACACTCGCGGCGATGGCTACACCTTC. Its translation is CAIDTRGDGYTF.

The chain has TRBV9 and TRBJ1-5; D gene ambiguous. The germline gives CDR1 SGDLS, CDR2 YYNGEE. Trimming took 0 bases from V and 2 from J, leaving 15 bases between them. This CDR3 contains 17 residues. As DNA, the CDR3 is TGTGCCAGCAGCGTAGGGTCAGAGTTCGGGGGCAATCAGCCCCAGCATTTT. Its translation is CASSVGSEFGGNQPQHF.

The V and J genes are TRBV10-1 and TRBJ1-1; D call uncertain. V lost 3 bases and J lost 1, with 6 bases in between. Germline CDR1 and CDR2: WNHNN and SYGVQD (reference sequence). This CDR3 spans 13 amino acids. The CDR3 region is CASSDSGNTEAFF. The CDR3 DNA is TGCGCCAGCAGTGATTCAGGGAACACTGAAGCTTTCTTT.

CDR3: CASSFAAGFYEQYF. The CDR3 DNA follows: TGTGCCAGCAGTTTTGCGGCGGGATTTTATGAGCAGTACTTC. The rearrangement links TRBV28 to TRBJ2-7, with a possible D match to TRBD2 (6 bases). The V gene lost 3 bases and the J gene lost 7 bases, with 16 bases spanning the gap. From germline, CDR1 is MDHEN and CDR2 SYDVKM. There are 14 residues in the CDR3. Using reference TRBV28 and TRBJ2-7 for the parts outside the CDR3, the full variable domain is DVKVTQSSRYLVKRTGEKVFLECVQDMDHENMFWYRQDPGLGLRLIYFSYDVKMKEKGDIPEGYSVSREKKERFSLILESASTNQTSMYLCASSFAAGFYEQYFGPGTRLTVT.

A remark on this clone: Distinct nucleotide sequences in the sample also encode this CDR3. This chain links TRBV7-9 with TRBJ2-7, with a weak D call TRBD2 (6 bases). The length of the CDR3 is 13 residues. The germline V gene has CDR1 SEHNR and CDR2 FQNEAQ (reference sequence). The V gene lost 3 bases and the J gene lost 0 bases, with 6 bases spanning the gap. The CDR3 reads CASSFGGSYEQYF. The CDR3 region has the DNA TGTGCCAGCAGCTTCGGGGGCTCCTACGAGCAGTACTTC.